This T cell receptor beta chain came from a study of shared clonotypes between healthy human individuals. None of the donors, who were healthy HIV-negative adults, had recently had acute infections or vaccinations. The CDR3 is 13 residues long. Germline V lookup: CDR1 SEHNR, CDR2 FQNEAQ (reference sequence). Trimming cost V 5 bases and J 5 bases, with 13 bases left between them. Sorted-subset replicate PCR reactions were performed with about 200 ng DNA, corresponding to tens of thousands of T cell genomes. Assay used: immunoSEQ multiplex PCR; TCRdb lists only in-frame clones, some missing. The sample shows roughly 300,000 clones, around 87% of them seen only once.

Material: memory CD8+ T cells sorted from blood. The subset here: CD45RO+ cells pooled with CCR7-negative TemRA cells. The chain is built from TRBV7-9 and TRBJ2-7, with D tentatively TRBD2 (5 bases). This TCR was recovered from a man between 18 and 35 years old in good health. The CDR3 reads CASSPGVEDEQYF. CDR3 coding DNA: TGTGCCAGCAGCCCCGGGGTGGAGGACGAGCAGTACTTC.